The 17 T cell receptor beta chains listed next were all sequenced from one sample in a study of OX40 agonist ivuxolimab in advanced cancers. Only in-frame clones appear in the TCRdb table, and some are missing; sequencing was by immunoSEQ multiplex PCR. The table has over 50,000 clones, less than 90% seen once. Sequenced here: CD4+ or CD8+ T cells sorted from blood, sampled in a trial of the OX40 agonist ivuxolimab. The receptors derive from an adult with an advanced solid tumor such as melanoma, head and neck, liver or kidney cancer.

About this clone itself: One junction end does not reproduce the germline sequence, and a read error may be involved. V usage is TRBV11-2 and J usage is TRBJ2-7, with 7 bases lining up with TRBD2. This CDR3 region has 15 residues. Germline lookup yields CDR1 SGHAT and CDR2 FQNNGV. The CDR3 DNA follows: TGTGCCAGCAGCTTAGGGCTAGCGGACCAATACGGGCAGTACTTC. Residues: CASSLGLADQYGQYF.

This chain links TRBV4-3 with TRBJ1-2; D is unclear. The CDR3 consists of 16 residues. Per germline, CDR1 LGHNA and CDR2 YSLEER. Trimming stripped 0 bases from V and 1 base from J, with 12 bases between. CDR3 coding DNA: TGCGCCAGCAGCCAAGATCACGGGGTCGGTAACTATGGCTACACCTTC. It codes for CASSQDHGVGNYGYTF.

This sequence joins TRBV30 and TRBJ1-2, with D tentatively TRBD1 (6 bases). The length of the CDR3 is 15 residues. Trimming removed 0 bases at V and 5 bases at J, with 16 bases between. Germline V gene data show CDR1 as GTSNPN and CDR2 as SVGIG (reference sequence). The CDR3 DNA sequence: TGTGCCTGGAGTGTAGGGGGTGGGCAGGTATATGGCTACACCTTC. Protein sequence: CAWSVGGGQVYGYTF.

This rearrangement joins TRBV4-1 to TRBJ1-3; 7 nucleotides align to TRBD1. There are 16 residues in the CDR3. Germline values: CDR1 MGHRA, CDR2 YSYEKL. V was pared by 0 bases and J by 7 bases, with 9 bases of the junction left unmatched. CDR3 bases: TGCGCCAGCAGCCAAGATCAGCAGGGGGTATCTAACACCATATATTTT. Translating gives CASSQDQQGVSNTIYF.

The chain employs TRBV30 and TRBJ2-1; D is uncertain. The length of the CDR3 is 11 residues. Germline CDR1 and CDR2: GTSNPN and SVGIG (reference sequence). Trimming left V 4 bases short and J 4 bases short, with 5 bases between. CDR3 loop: CAWMGYNEQFF. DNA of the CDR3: TGTGCCTGGATGGGTTACAATGAGCAGTTCTTC.

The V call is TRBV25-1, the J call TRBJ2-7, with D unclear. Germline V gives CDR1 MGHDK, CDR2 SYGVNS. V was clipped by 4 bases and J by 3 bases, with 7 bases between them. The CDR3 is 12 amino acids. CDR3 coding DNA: TGTGCCAGCAGTGGATCTAGCTACGAGCAGTACTTC. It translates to CASSGSSYEQYF.

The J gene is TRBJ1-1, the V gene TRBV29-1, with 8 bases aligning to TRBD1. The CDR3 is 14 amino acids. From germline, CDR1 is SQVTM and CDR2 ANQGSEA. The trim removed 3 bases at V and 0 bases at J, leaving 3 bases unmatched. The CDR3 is CSVDGTGMNTEAFF. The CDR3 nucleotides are TGCAGCGTTGACGGGACAGGCATGAACACTGAAGCTTTCTTT.

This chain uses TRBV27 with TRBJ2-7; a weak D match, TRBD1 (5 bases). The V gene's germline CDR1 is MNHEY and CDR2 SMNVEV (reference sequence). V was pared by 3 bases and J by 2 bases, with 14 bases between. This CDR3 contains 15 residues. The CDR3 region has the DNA TGTGCCAGCAGTTTCGCTTCTCAAGGGGCCTACGAGCAGTACTTC. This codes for CASSFASQGAYEQYF.

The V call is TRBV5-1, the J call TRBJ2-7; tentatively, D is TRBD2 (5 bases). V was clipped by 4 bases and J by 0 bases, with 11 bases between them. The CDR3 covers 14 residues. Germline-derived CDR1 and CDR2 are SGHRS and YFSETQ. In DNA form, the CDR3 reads TGCGCCAGCAGCGCCGCGGGCAGCTCCTACGAGCAGTACTTC. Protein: CASSAAGSSYEQYF. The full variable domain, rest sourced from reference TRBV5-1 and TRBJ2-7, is KAGVTQTPRYLIKTRGQQVTLSCSPISGHRSVSWYQQTPGQGLQFLFEYFSETQRNKGNFPGRFSGRQFSNSRSEMNVSTLELGDSALYLCASSAAGSSYEQYFGPGTRLTVT.

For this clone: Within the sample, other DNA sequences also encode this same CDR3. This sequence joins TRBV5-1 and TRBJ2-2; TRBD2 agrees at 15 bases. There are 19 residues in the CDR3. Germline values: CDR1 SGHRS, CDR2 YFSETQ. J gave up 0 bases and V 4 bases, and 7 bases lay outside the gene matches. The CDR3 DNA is TGCGCCAGCAGCCCCGGACTAGCGGGGGGGCAAGCGAACACCGGGGAGCTGTTTTTT. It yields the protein CASSPGLAGGQANTGELFF.

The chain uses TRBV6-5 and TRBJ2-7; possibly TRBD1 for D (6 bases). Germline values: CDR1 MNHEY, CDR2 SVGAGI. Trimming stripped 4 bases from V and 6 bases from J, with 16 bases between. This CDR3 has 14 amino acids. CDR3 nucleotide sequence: TGTGCCAGCAGTTTACAGGGTCAATCTGGCGAGCAGTACTTC. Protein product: CASSLQGQSGEQYF.

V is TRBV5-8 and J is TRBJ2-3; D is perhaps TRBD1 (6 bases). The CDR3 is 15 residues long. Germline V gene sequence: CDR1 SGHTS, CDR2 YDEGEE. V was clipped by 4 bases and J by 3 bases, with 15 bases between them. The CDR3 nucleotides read TGTGCCAGCAGCATACACAGGGTTCGGACAGATACGCAGTATTTT. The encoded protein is CASSIHRVRTDTQYF.

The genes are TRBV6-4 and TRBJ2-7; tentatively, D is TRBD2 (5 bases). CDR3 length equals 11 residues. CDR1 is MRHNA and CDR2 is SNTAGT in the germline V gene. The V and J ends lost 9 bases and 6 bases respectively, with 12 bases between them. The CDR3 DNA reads TGTGCCAGACAATCCGGAGGCGAGCAGTACTTC. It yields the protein CARQSGGEQYF.

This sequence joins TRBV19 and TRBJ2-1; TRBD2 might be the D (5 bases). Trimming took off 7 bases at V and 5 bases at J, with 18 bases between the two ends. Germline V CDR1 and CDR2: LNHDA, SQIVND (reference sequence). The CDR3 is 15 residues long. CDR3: CASTLLVGLHNEQFF. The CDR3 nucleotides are TGTGCCAGTACTTTACTAGTGGGCCTCCACAATGAGCAGTTCTTC.

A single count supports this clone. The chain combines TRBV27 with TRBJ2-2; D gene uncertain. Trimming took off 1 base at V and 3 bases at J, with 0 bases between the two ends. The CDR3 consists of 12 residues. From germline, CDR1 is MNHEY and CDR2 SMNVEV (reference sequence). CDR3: CASSLYTGELFF. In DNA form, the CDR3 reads TGTGCCAGCAGTTTATACACCGGGGAGCTGTTTTTT.

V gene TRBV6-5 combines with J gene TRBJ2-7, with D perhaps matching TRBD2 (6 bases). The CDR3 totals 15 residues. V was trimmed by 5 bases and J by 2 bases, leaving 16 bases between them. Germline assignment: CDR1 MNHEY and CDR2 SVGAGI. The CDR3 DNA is TGTGCCAGCAGTCGGGGACTTATGGATGCCTACGAGCAGTACTTC. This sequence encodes CASSRGLMDAYEQYF.

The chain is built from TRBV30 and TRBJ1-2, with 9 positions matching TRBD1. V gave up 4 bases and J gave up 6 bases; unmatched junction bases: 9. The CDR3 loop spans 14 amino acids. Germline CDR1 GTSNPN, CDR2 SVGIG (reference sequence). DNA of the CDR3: TGTGCCTGGAATTTTGGACAGGGGTTCGATGGCTACACCTTC. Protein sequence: CAWNFGQGFDGYTF.